Sequencing of this TCR beta chain was carried out in a study of T cells in Graves' hyperthyroidism and ophthalmopathy. Thyroid ultrasound, orbital computed tomography, clinical symptoms, and serum thyroxine and TRAb underpinned diagnoses. The germline V gene has CDR1 SGHVS and CDR2 FNYEAQ. The CDR3 extends over 13 amino acids. Trimming took 4 bases from V and 8 from J, leaving 12 bases between them. This clonotype appeared a few times. Amplification yielded TCR beta CDR3 regions, with RNA transcripts as the source. The HTBI primer set was used in a first-round RT-PCR of the TCR CDR3. From the multiplex PCR reads, TCRdb called clonotypes with MiXCR, one entry per CDR3 protein. The table lists around 620,000 distinct CDR3 sequences, 12% to 15% of them singletons.

The material sequenced was blood. The sequence derives from a woman under 30 with Graves' ophthalmopathy. The rearrangement links TRBV7-6 to TRBJ2-1; D ambiguous. This chain's CDR3 is CASSSELVDEQFF. The CDR3 bases are TGTGCCAGCAGCTCAGAATTAGTCGATGAGCAGTTCTTC.